The next 29 T cell receptor beta chains were all read from a single sample in a study of blood T cell repertoires in COVID-19. Libraries were prepared by immunoSEQ multiplex PCR; TCRdb keeps only in-frame clonotypes and omits some of them. The sample yields under 45,000 clones, approximately 86% seen once. The material sequenced was peripheral blood. The source of these receptors is a man between 35 and 55 years old with active COVID-19.

The V and J genes are TRBV4-1 and TRBJ1-5; D not resolved. V shed 6 bases and J shed 0 bases, with 12 bases lying between them. CDR1 is MGHRA, CDR2 YSYEKL, per germline. The CDR3 contains 15 residues. The CDR3 protein is CASRTGSYSNQPQHF. The DNA of the CDR3 is TGCGCCAGCAGAACCGGGAGCTATAGCAATCAGCCCCAGCATTTT.

The chain links TRBV11-2 to TRBJ1-1; 7 nucleotides match TRBD1. CDR1 SGHAT and CDR2 FQNNGV come from the germline V gene. The CDR3 is 13 residues long. The junction had 7 bases not matched to a gene; V was cut back by 6 bases and J by 6 bases. The CDR3 loop reads CASRPTGASEAFF. The CDR3 nucleotides read TGTGCCAGCAGACCTACAGGGGCCTCTGAAGCTTTCTTT.

This clone was seen a few times. The chain links TRBV3-1 (or the pseudogene TRBV3-2) to TRBJ2-5, with TRBD2 matching over 12 bases. The ends lost 4 bases at V and 4 bases at J; junction bases unmatched: 10. In germline, CDR1 is LGHDT, CDR2 YNNKEL (reference sequence). The CDR3 is 17 residues long. The CDR3: CASSRTSGTGGGETQYF. CDR3 DNA: TGTGCCAGCAGCCGGACTAGCGGGACAGGAGGAGGAGAGACCCAGTACTTC.

The chain uses TRBV14 and TRBJ1-2; 10 nucleotides align to TRBD1. Germline-derived CDR1 and CDR2 are SGHDN and FVKESK. Germline trimming cut 4 bases from V and 4 bases from J; bases unmatched to any gene: 3. The CDR3 contains 14 residues. CDR3 coding DNA: TGTGCCAGCAGCCCCGGGACAGGGGCCTATGGCTACACCTTC. It translates to CASSPGTGAYGYTF.

This chain's CDR3 is CASNHGGAIVYEQYF. In DNA, the CDR3 is TGCGCCAGCAACCACGGGGGGGCGATAGTCTACGAGCAGTACTTC. The chain couples TRBV5-1 to TRBJ2-7; 8 nucleotides line up with TRBD2. The junction had 11 bases not matched to a gene; V was cut back by 6 bases and J by 3 bases. Germline V gene data show CDR1 as SGHRS and CDR2 as YFSETQ. The CDR3 contains 15 residues.

The rearrangement joins TRBV2 to TRBJ2-5; the match to TRBD2 covers 9 bases. Looked up from germline, CDR1 is SNHLY and CDR2 is FYNNEI. V shed 4 bases and J 1 base; nucleotides not matched to a gene: 4. The CDR3 covers 15 residues. Written as DNA, the CDR3 is TGTGCCAGCAGTGGGTCTAGCGGGGCCCAAGAGACCCAGTACTTC. Residues: CASSGSSGAQETQYF.

The chain carries TRBV5-8 and TRBJ1-2, with D tentatively TRBD1 (5 bases). Germline V gene sequence: CDR1 SGHTS, CDR2 YDEGEE. V was trimmed by 1 base and J by 8 bases, leaving 9 bases between them. CDR3 length: 12 residues. The CDR3 DNA reads TGTGCCAGCAGCTTGTTGGGGGGAGGCTACACCTTC. The encoded protein is CASSLLGGGYTF.

The chain links TRBV19 to TRBJ1-2; D is perhaps TRBD1 (5 bases). The CDR3 covers 14 residues. The ends were cut back, 6 bases at V and 2 bases at J, with 13 bases in the middle. The germline CDR1 and CDR2 sequences are LNHDA and SQIVND (reference sequence). The CDR3 loop is CASRRDYQNYGYTF. The CDR3 DNA follows: TGTGCCAGTAGACGGGACTACCAAAACTATGGCTACACCTTC.

The chain carries TRBV6-5 and TRBJ2-3; 9 positions match TRBD2. Per the germline V gene, CDR1 is MNHEY and CDR2 is SVGAGI. V shed 3 bases, J shed 6 bases, and the junction held 7 bases outside the gene matches. CDR3 length: 15 amino acids. This CDR3 is CASSYGGRAGDTQYF. The CDR3 bases are TGTGCCAGCAGTTATGGCGGGAGGGCCGGGGATACGCAGTATTTT.

V and J are TRBV29-1 and TRBJ2-7; D gene uncertain. V lost 4 bases to trimming and J lost 0 bases, with 7 bases between them. The CDR3 length is 12 residues. In germline, CDR1 is SQVTM, CDR2 ANQGSEA. The CDR3: CSVVSSSYEQYF. In nucleotides, the CDR3 is TGCAGCGTTGTCTCGTCCTCCTACGAGCAGTACTTC.

The genes are TRBV20-1 and TRBJ2-1, with D possibly being TRBD2 (5 bases). Germline V lookup: CDR1 DFQATT, CDR2 SNEGSKA (reference sequence). V was clipped by 3 bases and J by 10 bases, with 10 bases between them. The CDR3 covers 11 residues. The CDR3 reads CSARVRGEQFF. In nucleotides, the CDR3 is TGCAGTGCTAGGGTCCGGGGAGAGCAGTTCTTC.

The rearrangement links TRBV7-9 to TRBJ1-4; 10 bases map to TRBD1. The CDR3 consists of 17 residues. Trimming cost V 2 bases and J 5 bases; bases outside gene matches: 8. The germline CDR1 and CDR2 sequences are SEHNR and FQNEAQ (reference sequence). The CDR3 loop is CASSLPGQGQSNEKLFF. DNA of the CDR3: TGTGCCAGCAGCTTACCGGGACAGGGGCAAAGCAATGAAAAACTGTTTTTT.

The V call is TRBV12-3 or TRBV12-4, the J call TRBJ1-6; D is possibly TRBD1 (5 bases). Trimming took off 3 bases at V and 8 bases at J, with 8 bases between the two ends. The length of the CDR3 is 13 residues. The CDR3: CASSFAGDSPLHF. The CDR3 DNA reads as TGTGCCAGCAGTTTTGCGGGGGATTCACCCCTCCACTTT.

This chain joins TRBV6-2 or TRBV6-3 and TRBJ2-4, with TRBD1 matching over 11 bases. Germline V gives CDR1 MNHEY, CDR2 SVGEGT. The junction had 9 bases not matched to a gene; V was cut back by 5 bases and J by 6 bases. The CDR3 extends over 16 amino acids. CDR3 amino acids: CASSATMGQGGNIQYF. DNA for the CDR3: TGTGCCAGCAGTGCGACGATGGGACAGGGGGGAAACATTCAGTACTTC.

J is TRBJ1-2 and V is TRBV19; possible D gene TRBD1, 6 bases. Trimming removed 3 bases at V and 6 bases at J, with 11 bases between. The CDR3 runs to 13 residues. The germline gives CDR1 LNHDA, CDR2 SQIVND (reference sequence). In DNA, the CDR3 is TGTGCCAGTAGTATTGGGGGGGCCGATGGCTACACCTTC. Amino acid sequence: CASSIGGADGYTF.

The CDR3 is CASSISGSGAYEQYF. Here the CDR3 DNA reads TGTGCCAGTAGTATAAGCGGGAGTGGGGCCTACGAGCAGTACTTC. The chain has TRBV19 and TRBJ2-7; 8 bases map to TRBD2. After removal of 2 bases from V and 2 bases from J, the junction contained 5 bases not matched to a gene. Looked up from germline, CDR1 is LNHDA and CDR2 is SQIVND (reference sequence). The CDR3 contains 15 residues.

The chain combines TRBV25-1 with TRBJ2-7, with TRBD2 matching over 12 bases. The germline CDR1 and CDR2 sequences are MGHDK and SYGVNS. The length of the CDR3 is 15 residues. J lost 2 bases, V lost 4 bases, and 3 bases had no gene match. In nucleotides, the CDR3 is TGTGCCAGCAGTGGACTAGCGGGAGCTGCCTACGAGCAGTACTTC. Protein: CASSGLAGAAYEQYF.

This chain uses TRBV7-9 with TRBJ2-7, with a weak D call TRBD2 (6 bases). V lost 1 base and J lost 4, with 11 bases in between. The germline V gene has CDR1 SEHNR and CDR2 FQNEAQ (reference sequence). The CDR3 contains 14 residues. The CDR3 sequence: CASSLDGSRYEQYF. The CDR3 DNA is TGTGCCAGCAGCTTAGACGGGAGCCGATACGAGCAGTACTTC.

V gene TRBV28 combines with J gene TRBJ2-1; 7 nucleotides agree with TRBD2. After removal of 3 bases from V and 4 bases from J, the junction contained 6 bases not matched to a gene. CDR1 and CDR2 from the germline V gene are MDHEN and SYDVKM. This CDR3 has 15 amino acids. CDR3 in DNA: TGTGCCAGCAGTTTTGTACTAGCGCTATACAATGAGCAGTTCTTC. Encoded protein: CASSFVLALYNEQFF.

The chain links TRBV20-1 to TRBJ2-5; D remains unclear. Germline values: CDR1 DFQATT, CDR2 SNEGSKA (reference sequence). Trimming pared 7 bases from V and 5 bases from J, leaving 8 bases between. The CDR3 consists of 10 residues. CDR3 bases: TGCAGTGGAGTGGAGGAGACCCAGTACTTC. Encoded protein: CSGVEETQYF.

V usage is TRBV9 and J usage is TRBJ1-1; 7 bases match TRBD1. Germline CDR1 SGDLS, CDR2 YYNGEE. The V gene end was trimmed by 2 bases and the J gene end by 6 bases; junction bases not matched to a gene: 4. The CDR3 has 13 amino acids. Here the CDR3 DNA reads TGTGCCAGCAGCGTGGCAGGGGGTGCTGAAGCTTTCTTT. This encodes CASSVAGGAEAFF.

This rearrangement joins TRBV18 to TRBJ1-3; D possibly corresponds to TRBD1 (6 bases). From germline, CDR1 is KGHSH and CDR2 LQKENI. V shed 2 bases and J shed 0 bases, with 14 bases lying between them. CDR3 length: 17 amino acids. The CDR3 bases are TGTGCCAGCTCACCATACATGGGACACCACTCTGGAAACACCATATATTTT. It codes for CASSPYMGHHSGNTIYF.

The J gene is TRBJ1-1, the V gene TRBV19; 9 positions match TRBD1. The ends lost 7 bases at V and 6 bases at J; junction bases unmatched: 9. The germline V gene encodes CDR1 LNHDA and CDR2 SQIVND (reference sequence). The CDR3 extends over 14 amino acids. The CDR3, as DNA: TGTGCCAGTACCCGGGACAGGGATGGAGCTGAAGCTTTCTTT. Amino acids: CASTRDRDGAEAFF.

The V gene is TRBV3-1 (or the pseudogene TRBV3-2), the J gene TRBJ2-3, with TRBD2 as a possible D gene (6 bases). The CDR3 extends over 14 amino acids. Germline values: CDR1 LGHDT, CDR2 YNNKEL (reference sequence). Trimming left V 1 base short and J 6 bases short, with 11 bases between. The CDR3 DNA reads TGTGCCAGCAGCCAAGGGCAGGGAGGCGATACGCAGTATTTT. This gives the protein CASSQGQGGDTQYF.

In this sample, this clone turned up once. The rearrangement uses TRBV2 and TRBJ2-7, with D possibly TRBD2 on 7 matching bases. V lost 6 bases to trimming and J lost 4 bases, with 19 bases between them. This CDR3 contains 15 residues. CDR1 is SNHLY and CDR2 is FYNNEI in the germline V gene. The CDR3 nucleotides are TGTGCCAGCAGGGCAGAGGGGGGGATCGCGTACGAGCAGTACTTC. Its translation: CASRAEGGIAYEQYF.

In this sample, this clone turned up once. This chain connects TRBV19 to TRBJ1-1, with a possible D match to TRBD1 (5 bases). Deletions cut 7 bases from V and 1 base from J, with 16 bases between. Germline loops: CDR1 LNHDA, CDR2 SQIVND (reference sequence). The CDR3 extends over 15 amino acids. The CDR3 coding sequence is TGTGCCAGTAACCCACCCGGGGGAGCGAACACTGAAGCTTTCTTT. Its protein product is CASNPPGGANTEAFF.

The rearrangement uses TRBV3-1 (or the pseudogene TRBV3-2) and TRBJ2-6, with TRBD1 matching over 10 bases. Germline V lookup: CDR1 LGHDT, CDR2 YNNKEL (reference sequence). The V and J ends lost 0 bases and 0 bases, in that order; junction bases with no gene match: 5. This CDR3 is built from 19 residues. The CDR3 reads CASSQEVGQGISGANVLTF. CDR3 bases: TGTGCCAGCAGCCAAGAAGTGGGACAGGGGATCTCTGGGGCCAACGTCCTGACTTTC.

CDR3 coding DNA: TGCGCCAGCAGCTTGTCCTCGGGGACTAGCGGGATCGGTGAGCAGTTCTTC. Its protein is CASSLSSGTSGIGEQFF. The rearrangement joins TRBV5-1 to TRBJ2-1; 13 nucleotides line up with TRBD2. Trimming took 1 base from V and 9 from J; bases not matched to a gene: 10. This CDR3 has 17 amino acids. Germline V gene data show CDR1 as SGHRS and CDR2 as YFSETQ.

V and J are TRBV6-6 and TRBJ1-1; D possibly corresponds to TRBD1 (5 bases). CDR3 length: 13 amino acids. V was clipped by 11 bases and J by 0 bases, with 13 bases between them. Germline V gene data show CDR1 as MNHNY and CDR2 as SVGAGI (reference sequence). The CDR3 DNA sequence: TGTGCCGGTAAGGGGTCCATGAACACTGAAGCTTTCTTT. Residues: CAGKGSMNTEAFF.